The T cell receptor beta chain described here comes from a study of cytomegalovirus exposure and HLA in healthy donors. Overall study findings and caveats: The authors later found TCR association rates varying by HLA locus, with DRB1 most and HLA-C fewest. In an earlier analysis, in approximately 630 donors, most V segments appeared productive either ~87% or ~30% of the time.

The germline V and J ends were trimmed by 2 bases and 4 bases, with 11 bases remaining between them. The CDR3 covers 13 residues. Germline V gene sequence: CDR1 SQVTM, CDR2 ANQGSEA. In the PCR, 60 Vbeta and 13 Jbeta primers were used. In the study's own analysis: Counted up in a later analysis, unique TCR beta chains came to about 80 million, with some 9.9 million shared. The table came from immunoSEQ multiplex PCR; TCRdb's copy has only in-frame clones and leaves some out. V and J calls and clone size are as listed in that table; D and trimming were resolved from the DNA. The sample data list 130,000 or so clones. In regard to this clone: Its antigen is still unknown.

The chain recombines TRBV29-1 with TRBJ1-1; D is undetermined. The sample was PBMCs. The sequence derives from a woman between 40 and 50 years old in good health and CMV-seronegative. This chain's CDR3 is CSVERDGGTEAFF. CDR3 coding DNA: TGCAGCGTTGAAAGAGACGGAGGCACTGAAGCTTTCTTT.